These 24 T cell receptor beta chains were sequenced from one sample in a study of blood T cells in healthy people across ages. It was with a sample-barcoded 5' primer and a J-beta primer mix that a second PCR of about 6 to 12 cycles was run. One entry per CDR3 protein results from TCRdb running MiXCR on the 5' RACE reads. Of over a million distinct CDR3 sequences listed, less than 50% were seen once; the top ten hold around 18%. Material: blood. The receptors originated from a woman between 55 and 75 years old in good health.

There are a few counts of this clonotype. The J gene is TRBJ2-7, the V gene TRBV12-3 or TRBV12-4; D possibly corresponds to TRBD1 (5 bases). V was pared by 2 bases and J by 3 bases, with 11 bases between. The CDR3 totals 14 residues. The CDR3 DNA is TGTGCCAGCAGTTTAACGAGACAGTTCTACGAGCAGTACTTC. This encodes CASSLTRQFYEQYF.

The rearrangement joins TRBV27 to TRBJ2-5; D is undetermined. CDR1 and CDR2 from the germline V gene are MNHEY and SMNVEV (reference sequence). V shed 5 bases and J shed 6 bases, with 19 bases lying between them. This CDR3 region has 15 residues. The CDR3 loop reads CASSASTQWVKTQYF. The CDR3 DNA reads TGTGCCAGCAGTGCCTCGACACAGTGGGTTAAGACCCAGTACTTC.

The table lists this clonotype with a few counts. The V and J genes are TRBV9 and TRBJ2-7; 8 bases align to TRBD2. V dropped 1 base and J dropped 5; count of bases not matched to a gene: 17. This CDR3 has 18 amino acids. Germline loops: CDR1 SGDLS, CDR2 YYNGEE. CDR3 DNA: TGTGCCAGCAGCGTATCCATCAGCGGGAGCCCCCATGAAAACGAGCAGTACTTC. It translates to CASSVSISGSPHENEQYF.

The J gene is TRBJ1-1, the V gene TRBV10-3; 7 bases map to TRBD1. The J segment lost 6 bases and the V segment lost 2 bases, leaving 9 bases of the junction unmatched. CDR1 ENHRY and CDR2 SYGVKD come from the germline V gene. This CDR3 contains 15 residues. The CDR3 DNA reads as TGTGCCATCAGTGAGCTGACAGGGTCTGTGGCTGAAGCTTTCTTT. Its protein product is CAISELTGSVAEAFF.

This clonotype was detected a few times. This rearrangement joins TRBV29-1 to TRBJ2-1, with unresolved D. Trimming cost V 3 bases and J 0 bases, with 3 bases left between them. Germline lookup yields CDR1 SQVTM and CDR2 ANQGSEA. CDR3 length: 12 residues. CDR3 bases: TGCAGCGTTGATAGCTCCTACAATGAGCAGTTCTTC. Protein product: CSVDSSYNEQFF.

This clonotype turned up a few times. The CDR3, as DNA: TGTGCCAGCAGCCAAGTAGTCATGACCACAGATACGCAGTATTTT. The encoded protein is CASSQVVMTTDTQYF. V is TRBV3-1 and J is TRBJ2-3; D uncertain. There are 15 residues in the CDR3. Trimming took off 1 base at V and 2 bases at J, with 10 bases between the two ends. CDR1 and CDR2 (germline): LGHDT, YNNKEL (reference sequence).

The gene calls are TRBV20-1 and TRBJ2-7, with 7 bases lining up with TRBD1. The junction had 8 bases not matched to a gene; V was cut back by 2 bases and J by 1 base. The CDR3 is 15 amino acids. Germline CDR1 reads DFQATT; CDR2 reads SNEGSKA (reference sequence). CDR3 sequence reads: CSARSGFRGSYEQYF. CDR3 bases: TGCAGTGCTAGATCCGGATTCAGGGGGTCCTACGAGCAGTACTTC.

This clonotype was seen only a few times. This chain joins TRBV7-8 and TRBJ2-1; no definite D call. Looked up from germline, CDR1 is SGHVS and CDR2 is FQNEAQ. V lost 0 bases to trimming and J lost 10 bases, with 7 bases between them. CDR3 length: 12 amino acids. CDR3 loop: CASSLAVAEQFF. In nucleotides, the CDR3 is TGTGCCAGCAGCTTAGCGGTTGCGGAGCAGTTCTTC.

This clonotype has only a few counts. This rearrangement joins TRBV20-1 to TRBJ2-5; D unresolved. Germline assignment: CDR1 DFQATT and CDR2 SNEGSKA (reference sequence). The CDR3 loop spans 14 amino acids. Trimming took off 2 bases at V and 11 bases at J, with 21 bases between the two ends. DNA of the CDR3: TGCAGTGCTAGAATGGGGTCCTCCTACAATGAGCAGTACTTC. Protein sequence: CSARMGSSYNEQYF.

The V gene is TRBV9, the J gene TRBJ2-4; D perhaps matches TRBD2 (6 bases). Germline CDR1 is SGDLS and CDR2 is YYNGEE. With 2 bases removed from V and 5 bases from J, the gap between germline ends came to 14 bases. The CDR3 length is 15 residues. DNA of the CDR3: TGTGCCAGCAGCGTGGGGGGTGGAGTGGAAAACATTCAGTACTTC. It codes for CASSVGGGVENIQYF.

Of note for this clonotype: One end of the junction fails to match germline, which may point to a read error. V and J are TRBV4-1 and TRBJ2-5; D ambiguous. This CDR3 is 14 amino acids long. In germline, CDR1 is MGHRA, CDR2 YSYEKL. The CDR3 nucleotides read TGCGCCAGCGGCCAAGATCTGGGTCAAGAGACCCAGTACTTC. Translation: CASGQDLGQETQYF.

The chain joins TRBV20-1 to TRBJ1-6, with 7 bases lining up with TRBD1. Trimming removed 3 bases from V and 0 bases from J; junction bases left unmatched: 5. This CDR3 is built from 16 residues. Germline V gene lookup returns CDR1 DFQATT and CDR2 SNEGSKA (reference sequence). DNA of the CDR3: TGCAGTGCTAGGGGACAGTCGAGCTCCTATAATTCACCCCTCCACTTT. This codes for CSARGQSSSYNSPLHF.

J is TRBJ2-1 and V is TRBV6-2 or TRBV6-3; 8 bases agree with TRBD2. The length of the CDR3 is 15 residues. Trimming took 2 bases from V and 5 from J; bases not matched to a gene: 5. Germline lookup yields CDR1 MNHEY and CDR2 SVGEGT. CDR3 protein: CASSYVAGGHNEQFF. The CDR3 nucleotides are TGTGCCAGCAGTTACGTGGCGGGAGGACACAATGAGCAGTTCTTC.

V and J are TRBV28 and TRBJ2-1, with 9 bases aligning to TRBD2. The trim removed 6 bases at V and 7 bases at J, leaving 4 bases unmatched. The CDR3 is 13 residues long. Germline V gene sequence: CDR1 MDHEN, CDR2 SYDVKM. The CDR3 coding sequence is TGTGCCAGCAGGGGACTAGCTATTAATGAGCAGTTCTTC. This gives the protein CASRGLAINEQFF.

The chain is built from TRBV7-2 and TRBJ2-5, with a tentative D call TRBD2 (6 bases). The J call may be wrong; the DNA end is better matched by TRBJ2-7. The length of the CDR3 is 15 residues. The germline V gene has CDR1 SGHTA and CDR2 FQGNSA. The CDR3 loop is CASSLFLLEGHEQYF. In nucleotides, the CDR3 is TGTGCCAGCAGCTTATTTCTCCTGGAGGGCCACGAGCAGTACTTC.

This sequence joins TRBV7-3 and TRBJ2-1, with D possibly matching TRBD2 (6 bases). CDR3 length: 14 residues. CDR1 is SGHTA, CDR2 FQGTGA, per germline. The ends were cut back, 7 bases at V and 9 bases at J, with 19 bases in the middle. The CDR3 reads CASNYGPEGGEQFF. The CDR3 DNA is TGTGCCAGCAACTACGGGCCGGAGGGCGGTGAGCAGTTCTTC.

The chain is built from TRBV7-2 and TRBJ2-5; 11 positions agree with TRBD2. Germline V gene sequence: CDR1 SGHTA, CDR2 FQGNSA. This CDR3 spans 17 amino acids. The junction had 7 bases not matched to a gene; V was cut back by 0 bases and J by 4 bases. The CDR3 is CASSLASPGTSGETQYF. As DNA, the CDR3 is TGTGCCAGCAGCTTAGCCAGTCCCGGGACTAGCGGAGAGACCCAGTACTTC.

The chain uses TRBV5-7 and TRBJ2-5, with 8 bases matching TRBD1. TRBV5-7 is filed as an ORF, its function uncertain. After removal of 2 bases from V and 11 bases from J, the junction contained 11 bases not matched to a gene. The CDR3 runs 14 residues. CDR3: CASSFRDRWDEQYF. In DNA form, the CDR3 reads TGTGCCAGCAGCTTCCGGGACAGGTGGGATGAGCAGTACTTC.

The chain has TRBV7-9 and TRBJ2-5; 8 nucleotides align to TRBD1. This CDR3 has 15 amino acids. Trimming took 0 bases from V and 4 from J; bases not matched to a gene: 4. Germline CDR1 is SEHNR and CDR2 is FQNEAQ (reference sequence). Written as DNA, the CDR3 is TGTGCCAGCAGCTTAGCCGTACAGGGGGGAGAGACCCAGTACTTC. Its protein product is CASSLAVQGGETQYF.

The table lists this clonotype with a few counts. The CDR3 DNA follows: TGTGCCAGCAGCCCCACAAGCCCTAGCGGGACAATCAACAATGAGCAGTTCTTC. Protein sequence: CASSPTSPSGTINNEQFF. The chain has TRBV7-3 and TRBJ2-1; 9 positions match TRBD2. The CDR3 is made up of 18 amino acids. J gave up 5 bases and V 5 bases, and 16 bases lay outside the gene matches. Germline CDR1 reads SGHTA; CDR2 reads FQGTGA.

The CDR3 loop reads CASSWTYNEQFF. CDR3 in DNA: TGTGCCAGCAGTTGGACCTACAATGAGCAGTTCTTC. The chain employs TRBV6-2 or TRBV6-3 and TRBJ2-1; no definite D call. The CDR3 is made up of 12 amino acids. Germline CDR1 reads MNHEY; CDR2 reads SVGEGT. Trimming shortened V by 4 bases and J by 2 bases, and 3 bases separated the two germline ends.

J is TRBJ2-3 and V is TRBV7-9; 7 bases fit TRBD2. The CDR3 is 17 amino acids. The V segment lost 5 bases and the J segment 0 bases; nucleotides outside the gene matches: 11. Germline V lookup: CDR1 SEHNR, CDR2 FQNEAQ (reference sequence). CDR3 nucleotides: TGTGCCAGCAGCCCCTCCGGCGGGGGATATAGCACAGATACGCAGTATTTT. It specifies CASSPSGGGYSTDTQYF.

The genes are TRBV11-1 and TRBJ2-3; 10 positions match TRBD1. Germline V CDR1 and CDR2: SGHAT, FQDESV (reference sequence). Unmatched junction bases numbered 7, after V lost 5 bases and J lost 2 bases. The CDR3 is made up of 16 amino acids. The CDR3 here is CASSPFGTGDTDTQYF. As DNA, the CDR3 is TGTGCCAGCAGCCCCTTTGGGACAGGGGACACAGATACGCAGTATTTT. Complete variable domain (other parts from reference TRBV11-1 and TRBJ2-3): EAEVAQSPRYKITEKSQAVAFWCDPISGHATLYWYRQILGQGPELLVQFQDESVVDDSQLPKDRFSAERLKGVDSTLKIQPAELGDSAMYLCASSPFGTGDTDTQYFGPGTRLTVL.

The J gene is TRBJ2-5, the V gene TRBV7-8, with a tentative D call TRBD2 (5 bases). This CDR3 has 14 residues. V lost 10 bases, J lost 4 bases, and 19 bases lay in between. Germline V CDR1 and CDR2: SGHVS, FQNEAQ. The CDR3 sequence: CATYEGAYLETQYF. The CDR3 DNA reads TGTGCCACCTACGAGGGCGCATATTTAGAGACCCAGTACTTC.